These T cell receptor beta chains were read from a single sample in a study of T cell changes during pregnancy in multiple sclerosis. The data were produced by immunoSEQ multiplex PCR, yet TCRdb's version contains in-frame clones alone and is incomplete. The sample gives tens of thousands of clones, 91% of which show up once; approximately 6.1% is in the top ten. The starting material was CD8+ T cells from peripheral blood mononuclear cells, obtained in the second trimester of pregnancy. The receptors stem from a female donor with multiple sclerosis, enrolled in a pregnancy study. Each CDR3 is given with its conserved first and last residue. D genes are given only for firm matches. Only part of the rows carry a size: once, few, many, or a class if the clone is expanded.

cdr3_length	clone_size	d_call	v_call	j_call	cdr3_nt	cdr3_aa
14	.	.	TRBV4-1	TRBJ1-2	TGCGCCAGCAGCCAAGAACAGGGTGGCTATGGCTACACCTTC	CASSQEQGGYGYTF
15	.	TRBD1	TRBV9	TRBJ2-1	TGTGCCAGCAGCTTGCAGGGGGCGGATTACAATGAGCAGTTCTTC	CASSLQGADYNEQFF
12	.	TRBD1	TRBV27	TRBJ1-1	TGTGCCAGCAGCTTGACAGGGTCTGAAGCTTTCTTT	CASSLTGSEAFF
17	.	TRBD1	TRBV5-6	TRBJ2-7	TGTGCCAGCAGCTTGGGGGACAGCTCACTGAGCTCCTACGAGCAGTACTTC	CASSLGDSSLSSYEQYF
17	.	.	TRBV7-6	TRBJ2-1	TGTGCCAGCAGCATTAAGGCTCTAGCAAGCTCCTACAATGAGCAGTTCTTC	CASSIKALASSYNEQFF
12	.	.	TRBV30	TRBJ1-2	TGTGCCTGGGGCGGACAGTACTATGGCTACACCTTC	CAWGGQYYGYTF
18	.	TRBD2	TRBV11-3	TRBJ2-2	TGTGCCAGCAGCTTAACTAGCGGGCCTATGGCGAACACCGGGGAGCTGTTTTTT	CASSLTSGPMANTGELFF
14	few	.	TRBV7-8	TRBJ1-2	TGTGCCAGCAGCCCAGGCCAGGGGAACTATGGCTACACCTTC	CASSPGQGNYGYTF
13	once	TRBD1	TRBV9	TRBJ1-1	TGTGCCAGCAGCGTGGGACAGGGGCCTGAAGCTTTCTTT	CASSVGQGPEAFF
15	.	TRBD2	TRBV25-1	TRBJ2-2	TGTGCCAGCAGTGAATTTAGGGAGGGCACCGGGGAGCTGTTTTTT	CASSEFREGTGELFF
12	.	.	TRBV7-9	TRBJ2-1	TGTGCCAGCAGCTTTAGGGGACTTGAGCAGTTCTTC	CASSFRGLEQFF
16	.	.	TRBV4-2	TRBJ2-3	TGTGCCAGCAGCCAAGAGGTAGCGTCTGGCACAGATACGCAGTATTTT	CASSQEVASGTDTQYF
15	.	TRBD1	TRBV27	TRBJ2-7	TGTGCCAGCTCAATACTGCAGGGGGAAGTCCGCGAGCAGTACTTC	CASSILQGEVREQYF
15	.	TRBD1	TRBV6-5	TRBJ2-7	TGTGCCAGCAGTTACTCGGTCAGGGGGCTCTACGAGCAGTACTTC	CASSYSVRGLYEQYF
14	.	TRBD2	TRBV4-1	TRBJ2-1	TGCGCCAGCAGCCAAGACACCGGGAGGAATGAGCAGTTCTTC	CASSQDTGRNEQFF
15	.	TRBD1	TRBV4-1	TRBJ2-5	TGCGCCAGCAGCCACCCCGGGACAGGGGAGGAGACCCAGTACTTC	CASSHPGTGEETQYF
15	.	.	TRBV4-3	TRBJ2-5	TGCGCCAGCAGCCAAGCCCTCCCTCAGGGGGAGACCCAGTACTTC	CASSQALPQGETQYF
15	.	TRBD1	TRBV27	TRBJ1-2	TGTGCCAGCAGTCCACCACAGGGGCCGCCCTATGGCTACACCTTC	CASSPPQGPPYGYTF
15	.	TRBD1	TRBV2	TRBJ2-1	TGTGCCAGCAGCCTCGGACAGGGGGCAGGGAATGAGCAGTTCTTC	CASSLGQGAGNEQFF
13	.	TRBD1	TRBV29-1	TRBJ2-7	TGCAGCGCGGGCCGGGACAGGGGGAACGAGCAGTACTTC	CSAGRDRGNEQYF
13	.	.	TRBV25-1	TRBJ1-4	TGTGCCAGCAGTGAAAGAGTGAATGAAAAACTGTTTTTT	CASSERVNEKLFF
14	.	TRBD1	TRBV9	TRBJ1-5	TGTGCCAGCAGCCTTACAGGGGTCGGGCAGCCCCAGCATTTT	CASSLTGVGQPQHF
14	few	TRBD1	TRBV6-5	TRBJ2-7	TGTGCCAGCAGTGCCGGGACAGGGATCTACGAGCAGTACTTC	CASSAGTGIYEQYF
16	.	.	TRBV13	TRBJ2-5	TGTGCCAGCAGCTTATTAGGAGGGGGGGAACAAGAGACCCAGTACTTC	CASSLLGGGEQETQYF
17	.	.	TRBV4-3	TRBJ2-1	TGCGCCAGCAGTCATGCTTCCCCAGAGGGTGTGCTACCTGAGCAGTTCTTC	CASSHASPEGVLPEQFF
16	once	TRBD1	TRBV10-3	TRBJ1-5	TGTGCCATCAGTGAGGCCACAGGGGGGTCTGATCAGCCCCAGCATTTT	CAISEATGGSDQPQHF
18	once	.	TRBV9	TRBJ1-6	TGTGCCAGCAGCGTAGCGCCACAGGGACCGACCTATAATTCACCCCTCCACTTT	CASSVAPQGPTYNSPLHF
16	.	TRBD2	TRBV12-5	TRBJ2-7	TGTGCTAGTGGTCCCGGGACTAGCGGGAGCCCTTACGAGCAGTACTTC	CASGPGTSGSPYEQYF
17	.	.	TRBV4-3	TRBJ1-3	TGCGCCAGCAGCCGAGTTCTAATAGACAGCTCTGGAAACACCATATATTTT	CASSRVLIDSSGNTIYF
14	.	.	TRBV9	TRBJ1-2	TGTGCCAGCAGCGTAGGGGGGGGTACCTATGGCTACACCTTC	CASSVGGGTYGYTF
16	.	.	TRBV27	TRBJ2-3	TGTGCCAGCAGTTTAGCGGTTGGCGCGGTCACAGATACGCAGTATTTT	CASSLAVGAVTDTQYF
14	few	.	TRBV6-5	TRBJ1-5	TGTGCCAGCAGAGAGCCTGGAGGAAATCAGCCCCAGCATTTT	CASREPGGNQPQHF